At least ten counts were recorded for the clone carrying this TCR beta chain. Its antigen is not known. Healthy Caucasian individuals made up all the donors. V lost 1 base to trimming and J lost 3 bases, with 13 bases between them. CDR1 is DFQATT, CDR2 SNEGSKA, per germline (reference sequence). The CDR3 consists of 15 residues. TCRdb reanalysed the 5' RACE reads using MiXCR and keeps one entry per CDR3 protein. The sample shows approximately 190,000 distinct CDR3 sequences, about 16% of them seen only once. This specimen belongs to a study of identical twins. Study results and caveats: Within cord blood, abundant beta clonotypes carried fewer insertions, but memory repertoires showed no such trend.

These data were also reused for a study on T cells expressing NK-cell markers. That investigation notes: No clear determination of HCMV specificity was made for expanded NKG2C+ T cell clones.

This clonotype was obtained from a woman under 30 in good health. Sequencing was carried out using CD8+ T cells sorted from blood. The gene calls are TRBV20-1 and TRBJ2-1; TRBD2 is a possible D gene (6 bases). CDR3 protein: CSARGRGEVYNEQFF. CDR3 in DNA: TGCAGTGCTAGAGGGCGCGGGGAGGTCTACAATGAGCAGTTCTTC.